The 28 T cell receptor beta chains given below trace back to one sample, sequenced in a study of blood T cells in healthy people across ages (dated by TCRdb to about 2015). Library prep was done by 5' RACE. The sample was run on an Illumina HiSeq 2500. A second PCR of about 7 to 12 cycles was run with a J-beta primer mix and a sample-barcoded 5' primer. The public reads were reprocessed in TCRdb via fastp at Q25 and MiXCR, keeping in-frame beta chains. Entries that share a CDR3 protein sequence are merged under the most common genes and DNA. For this sample there are roughly 800,000 distinct CDR3 sequences; about three fifths appear just once. Over 20% of the sample lies in the top ten. The sample was blood. These receptors were taken from a man aged 30 to 45 in good health.

The gene calls are TRBV4-3 and TRBJ2-7; TRBD2 is a possible D gene (5 bases). The end of the DNA is better explained by TRBJ2-5, so the J call may be wrong. Germline CDR1 is LGHNA and CDR2 is YSLEER. This CDR3 has 16 amino acids. The CDR3 coding sequence is TGCGCCAGCAGCCAAGATGTCCTGGGAGAGCTGGAGACCCAGTACTTC. This encodes CASSQDVLGELETQYF.

The chain is built from TRBV5-1 and TRBJ2-2, with a weak D call TRBD1 (5 bases). Trimming shortened V by 1 base and J by 6 bases, and 13 bases separated the two germline ends. Germline V gene lookup returns CDR1 SGHRS and CDR2 YFSETQ. The CDR3 runs to 15 residues. For the CDR3, the DNA is TGCGCCAGCAGCTTGTACCCTCAGGGATCCGGGGAGCTGTTTTTT. Its translation is CASSLYPQGSGELFF.

The J gene is TRBJ2-4, the V gene TRBV7-2; tentatively, D is TRBD1 (5 bases). The CDR3 covers 15 residues. Trimming shortened V by 4 bases and J by 0 bases, and 10 bases separated the two germline ends. CDR1 and CDR2 from the germline V gene are SGHTA and FQGNSA. The DNA for the CDR3 is TGTGCCAGCAGCTCCGACAGCATAGCCAAAAACATTCAGTACTTC. It specifies CASSSDSIAKNIQYF. Full variable domain (outside the CDR3, taken from reference TRBV7-2 and TRBJ2-4): GAGVSQSPSNKVTEKGKDVELRCDPISGHTALYWYRQSLGQGLEFLIYFQGNSAPDKSGLPSDRFSAERTGGSVSTLTIQRTQQEDSAVYLCASSSDSIAKNIQYFGAGTRLSVL.

This clonotype was observed a handful of times. The chain recombines TRBV6-2 or TRBV6-3 with TRBJ2-4; 12 bases agree with TRBD2. The J call is doubtful: the DNA matches TRBJ2-7 better. The V gene's germline CDR1 is MNHEY and CDR2 SVGEGT. This CDR3 is built from 14 residues. CDR3 amino acids: CASRNRLAGVEQYF. The CDR3 nucleotides are TGTGCCAGCAGGAACCGACTAGCGGGAGTCGAGCAGTACTTC.

The chain joins TRBV29-1 to TRBJ1-2; 7 nucleotides align to TRBD1. Per the germline V gene, CDR1 is SQVTM and CDR2 is ANQGSEA. With 2 bases clipped from V and 7 bases from J, the junction kept 13 bases outside the gene matches. The CDR3 runs 15 residues. Written as DNA, the CDR3 is TGCAGCGTTGAAAACCCGTTGAGGGCAGGGGGTGGCTACACCTTC. Residues: CSVENPLRAGGGYTF.

The gene calls are TRBV7-9 and TRBJ2-5; perhaps TRBD1 as D (6 bases). The ends were cut back, 4 bases at V and 4 bases at J, with 13 bases in the middle. CDR1 and CDR2 (germline): SEHNR, FQNEAQ (reference sequence). The CDR3 length is 14 residues. The CDR3: CASSYRQELETQYF. The CDR3 coding sequence is TGTGCCAGCAGCTACCGACAGGAGCTAGAGACCCAGTACTTC.

This sequence joins TRBV12-5 and TRBJ2-7, with TRBD1 matching over 7 bases. The V segment lost 1 base and the J segment 0 bases; nucleotides outside the gene matches: 3. Per germline, CDR1 LGHNT and CDR2 FRNRAP. The CDR3 has 15 residues. The chain's CDR3 is CASGLERQGSYEQYF. For the CDR3, the DNA is TGTGCTAGTGGTTTGGAACGACAGGGCTCCTACGAGCAGTACTTC.

V is TRBV27 and J is TRBJ2-4; TRBD2 aligns across 13 bases. The DNA end favors TRBJ2-7, so the J call may be wrong. CDR1 and CDR2 (germline): MNHEY, SMNVEV (reference sequence). CDR3 length equals 15 residues. The CDR3 sequence is CASSSILAGGYEQYF. The DNA of the CDR3 is TGTGCCAGCAGCTCCATACTAGCGGGAGGGTACGAGCAGTACTTC.

This clonotype appeared a few times. The rearrangement uses TRBV20-1 and TRBJ2-7; TRBD2 might be the D (5 bases). CDR1 is DFQATT, CDR2 SNEGSKA, per germline (reference sequence). The CDR3 is made up of 14 amino acids. V gave up 3 bases and J gave up 0 bases, with 12 bases separating them. CDR3 sequence reads: CSARGREGSYEQYF. In DNA form, the CDR3 reads TGCAGTGCTAGGGGGAGAGAGGGCTCCTACGAGCAGTACTTC.

This clonotype appeared a few times. The gene calls are TRBV6-6 and TRBJ1-5; TRBD1 is a possible D gene (5 bases). The V end was cut by 7 bases, the J end by 5 bases, with 18 bases between. The V gene's germline CDR1 is MNHNY and CDR2 SVGAGI (reference sequence). The CDR3 sequence is 15 residues long. CDR3 region: CASKGSQAVYQPQHF. CDR3 sequence (DNA): TGTGCCAGCAAGGGGTCTCAAGCAGTATATCAGCCCCAGCATTTT.

CDR3 DNA sequence: TGCGCCAGCAGCTACGAACAGGGGGCGTATGGCTACACCTTC. Residues: CASSYEQGAYGYTF. The rearrangement joins TRBV5-1 to TRBJ1-2; TRBD1 agrees at 9 bases. V was clipped by 3 bases and J by 5 bases; unmatched bases: 5. Germline V gene data show CDR1 as SGHRS and CDR2 as YFSETQ. The CDR3 totals 14 residues.

This clonotype was detected only a few times. The chain links TRBV6-2 or TRBV6-3 to TRBJ2-1; 7 bases map to TRBD1. The CDR3 has 16 amino acids. V gave up 4 bases and J gave up 1 base; unmatched junction bases: 7. Germline V gene sequence: CDR1 MNHEY, CDR2 SVGEGT. The CDR3 loop reads CASSSPDRSSYNEQFF. CDR3 nucleotides: TGTGCCAGCAGTTCACCGGACAGGTCATCCTACAATGAGCAGTTCTTC.

This clonotype was seen a few times. The chain links TRBV20-1 to TRBJ2-1; TRBD2 aligns across 14 bases. Germline trimming cut 5 bases from V and 7 bases from J; bases unmatched to any gene: 7. Per the germline V gene, CDR1 is DFQATT and CDR2 is SNEGSKA (reference sequence). The CDR3 is 15 residues long. Here the CDR3 reads CSASGTSGRKNEQFF. DNA for the CDR3: TGCAGTGCTTCCGGGACTAGCGGGAGAAAGAATGAGCAGTTCTTC.

CDR3 in DNA: TGTGCCAGCAGCCTCGGGACGCAATATCAGCCCCAGCATTTT. As protein: CASSLGTQYQPQHF. V is TRBV12-3 or TRBV12-4 and J is TRBJ1-5, with TRBD1 as a possible D gene (5 bases). This CDR3 contains 14 residues. The germline V and J ends were trimmed by 6 bases and 5 bases, with 14 bases remaining between them.

This clonotype was detected a few times. The rearrangement uses TRBV4-3 and TRBJ2-7; D is unclear. Per the germline V gene, CDR1 is LGHNA and CDR2 is YSLEER. The V end was cut by 0 bases, the J end by 4 bases, with 13 bases between. This CDR3 comprises 15 residues. The DNA for the CDR3 is TGCGCCAGCAGCCAAGATAAAGATTCGGGTTACGAGCAGTACTTC. Translated: CASSQDKDSGYEQYF.

The V and J genes are TRBV28 and TRBJ1-2, with a tentative D call TRBD1 (6 bases). CDR3 length: 17 residues. The germline V gene encodes CDR1 MDHEN and CDR2 SYDVKM. V was clipped by 6 bases and J by 5 bases, with 25 bases between them. The CDR3: CASSPGQLGGSRYGYTF. DNA for the CDR3: TGTGCCAGCAGCCCTGGACAGCTCGGTGGCTCACGATATGGCTACACCTTC.

The gene calls are TRBV7-2 and TRBJ2-6; 9 bases align to TRBD2. V shed 6 bases and J 0 bases; nucleotides not matched to a gene: 15. The length of the CDR3 is 20 residues. Germline-derived CDR1 and CDR2 are SGHTA and FQGNSA. The CDR3 DNA reads TGTGCCAGCAGAAAAAGGGCGGCGGGAGGGCCATTCTCTGGGGCCAACGTCCTGACTTTC. Protein: CASRKRAAGGPFSGANVLTF.

As for this clonotype: Given a much more abundant clone one base away, this may be a read error. This chain connects TRBV2 to TRBJ1-1; D not resolved. The germline gives CDR1 SNHLY, CDR2 FYNNEI. With 5 bases removed from V and 7 bases from J, the gap between germline ends came to 11 bases. This CDR3 spans 12 amino acids. As DNA, the CDR3 is TGTGCCAGCAGTAAGTTCAGGATTGAAGCTTTCTTT. Translated, it gives CASSKFRIEAFF.

V is TRBV20-1 and J is TRBJ2-1, with 8 nucleotides matching TRBD1. Germline V gene lookup returns CDR1 DFQATT and CDR2 SNEGSKA (reference sequence). J gave up 8 bases and V 3 bases, and 3 bases lay outside the gene matches. The CDR3 is 12 amino acids. In nucleotides, the CDR3 is TGCAGTGCTAGGTCCAGGGGGCATGAGCAGTTCTTC. Translated, it gives CSARSRGHEQFF.

The rearrangement joins TRBV9 to TRBJ2-2; TRBD1 matches 9 bases. The CDR3 loop spans 16 amino acids. Per germline, CDR1 SGDLS and CDR2 YYNGEE. The junction had 10 bases not matched to a gene; V was cut back by 5 bases and J by 5 bases. The CDR3 nucleotides read TGTGCCAGCAGTGGGGGACAGGGCAGGGGGACCGGGGAGCTGTTTTTT. Translating gives CASSGGQGRGTGELFF.

This clonotype appeared a single time. The chain employs TRBV7-8 and TRBJ1-2; perhaps TRBD1 as D (5 bases). There are 14 residues in the CDR3. With 6 bases removed from V and 8 bases from J, the gap between germline ends came to 19 bases. Germline loops: CDR1 SGHVS, CDR2 FQNEAQ. CDR3 region: CASSYQGWQGGYTF. In DNA form, the CDR3 reads TGTGCCAGCAGTTATCAAGGGTGGCAGGGCGGCTACACCTTC.

This clonotype has just a few counts. This chain joins TRBV12-3 or TRBV12-4 and TRBJ1-4, with D unresolved. Trimming took off 5 bases at V and 5 bases at J, with 6 bases between the two ends. CDR3 length: 12 amino acids. The DNA for the CDR3 is TGTGCCAGCAGTCTGGGAAATGAAAAACTGTTTTTT. Amino acids: CASSLGNEKLFF.

V and J are TRBV4-3 and TRBJ2-7; tentatively, D is TRBD1 (6 bases). With 0 bases removed from V and 5 bases from J, the gap between germline ends came to 14 bases. Germline V gene sequence: CDR1 LGHNA, CDR2 YSLEER. The CDR3 contains 15 residues. DNA of the CDR3: TGCGCCAGCAGCCAAGATCTTGCAACAGGGAACGAGCAGTACTTC. It encodes CASSQDLATGNEQYF.

This clonotype was counted between two and nine times. The chain has TRBV27 and TRBJ2-3; D is ambiguous. V lost 3 bases to trimming and J lost 0 bases, with 13 bases between them. This CDR3 is built from 16 residues. Germline-derived CDR1 and CDR2 are MNHEY and SMNVEV (reference sequence). The DNA for the CDR3 is TGTGCCAGCAGTTTTCTGGCGGTCCCTAGCACAGATACGCAGTATTTT. Amino acid sequence: CASSFLAVPSTDTQYF.

The chain couples TRBV3-1 to TRBJ1-5; 9 nucleotides match TRBD1. Looked up from germline, CDR1 is LGHDT and CDR2 is YNNKEL (reference sequence). CDR3 size: 16 residues. The trim removed 1 base at V and 6 bases at J, leaving 7 bases unmatched. The DNA for the CDR3 is TGTGCCAGCAGCCAAGGATTACAGGGGGCGGCTCAGCCCCAGCATTTT. Protein: CASSQGLQGAAQPQHF. The full variable domain, its missing parts supplied by reference TRBV3-1 and TRBJ1-5, is DTAVSQTPKYLVTQMGNDKSIKCEQNLGHDTMYWYKQDSKKFLKIMFSYNNKELIINETVPNRFSPKSPDKAHLNLHINSLELGDSAVYFCASSQGLQGAAQPQHFGDGTRLSIL.

This clonotype has only a few counts. The rearrangement uses TRBV20-1 and TRBJ2-3; 11 nucleotides line up with TRBD1. The ends lost 5 bases at V and 2 bases at J; junction bases unmatched: 3. The CDR3 has 14 amino acids. The germline gives CDR1 DFQATT, CDR2 SNEGSKA (reference sequence). The CDR3 sequence is CSAGTGGVTDTQYF. Written as DNA, the CDR3 is TGCAGTGCTGGGACAGGGGGAGTCACAGATACGCAGTATTTT.

The sample holds one count of this clonotype. The rearrangement uses TRBV4-3 and TRBJ2-1, with D possibly matching TRBD1 (6 bases). TRBJ2-7 explains the end of the DNA better; the J call may be wrong. Germline V gene data show CDR1 as LGHNA and CDR2 as YSLEER. The CDR3 has 17 amino acids. Here the CDR3 DNA reads TGCGCCAGCAGCCAAGGCACAGGGTCCCAGGGCGACAATGAGCAGTACTTC. It codes for CASSQGTGSQGDNEQYF.

This clonotype was observed a few times. The rearrangement uses TRBV9 and TRBJ2-7; D perhaps matches TRBD2 (7 bases). The CDR3 covers 14 residues. The V gene's germline CDR1 is SGDLS and CDR2 YYNGEE. Trimming pared 4 bases from V and 7 bases from J, leaving 18 bases between. In DNA form, the CDR3 reads TGTGCCAGCAGCCCAGGGACACGGGGGGTTGAGCAGTACTTC. Encoded protein: CASSPGTRGVEQYF.